Included here is one T cell receptor beta chain sequence, with context. This sample stems from a study of T cells in localized non-small cell lung cancer. V was cut by 4 bases and J by 1 base, with 13 bases left in between. This CDR3 is built from 15 residues. The V gene's germline CDR1 is MNHNS and CDR2 SASEGT. The table came from immunoSEQ multiplex PCR; TCRdb's copy has only in-frame clones and leaves some out. This table has tens of thousands of clones, around 82% appearing once. The input for sequencing was peripheral blood, taken before any cancer treatment. The TCR was taken from a female donor older than 55 with stage I lung adenocarcinoma. J is TRBJ1-1 and V is TRBV6-1; D is ambiguous. The CDR3 sequence: CASSVGGPSNTEAFF. The CDR3 DNA reads TGTGCCAGCAGTGTGGGAGGTCCTTCGAACACTGAAGCTTTCTTT.